A selection of T cell receptor beta chains follows, all from one sample in a study of OX40 agonist ivuxolimab in advanced cancers. Assay: immunoSEQ multiplex PCR; the TCRdb copy retains only in-frame clones and omits some. In the table there are fewer than 80,000 clones, approximately 92% of which are singletons. The sequencing here drew on CD4+ or CD8+ T cells sorted from blood, taken in a trial of the OX40 agonist ivuxolimab. Every receptor here comes from an adult with an advanced solid tumor such as melanoma, head and neck, liver or kidney cancer. The CDR3 runs from the conserved cysteine through the conserved F or W. A D gene is named only where the DNA matches it firmly. Clone size is given for some rows only: seen once, a few or many times, or a class if the clone is expanded.

d_gene,v_gene,abundance,j_gene,CDR3nt,CDR3aa
.,TRBV27,.,TRBJ2-1,TGTGCCAGCAGTTTAGGGGGCTATGAGCAGTTCTTC,CASSLGGYEQFF
.,TRBV7-6,.,TRBJ1-4,TGTGCCAGCAGCTTAAGACAGAAACCGACTAATGAAAAACTGTTTTTT,CASSLRQKPTNEKLFF
TRBD2,TRBV7-9,.,TRBJ2-3,TGTGCCAGCAGTGGGAGCGGGATTAGCACAGATACGCAGTATTTT,CASSGSGISTDTQYF
TRBD1,TRBV28,.,TRBJ1-4,TGTGCCAGCAGGATAAACAGGGGGCAGGCTAATGAAAAACTGTTTTTT,CASRINRGQANEKLFF
TRBD1,TRBV25-1,.,TRBJ2-5,TGTGCCAGCAACGGACAGGGGGGGACCCAGTACTTC,CASNGQGGTQYF
TRBD2,TRBV28,.,TRBJ2-1,TGTGCCAGCAGCCCGGGACTAGCTGGTTATGAGCAGTTCTTC,CASSPGLAGYEQFF
.,TRBV20-1,once,TRBJ2-2,TGCAGTGCTTGGTGGACCGGGGAGCTGTTTTTT,CSAWWTGELFF
.,TRBV5-4,.,TRBJ1-1,TGTGCCAGCAGCTCCTTGACAGACATGAACACTGAAGCTTTCTTT,CASSSLTDMNTEAFF
.,TRBV11-2,.,TRBJ2-7,TGTGCCAGCAGCTTAAGTGGCAGGGCTGGGTCCTACGAGCAGTACTTC,CASSLSGRAGSYEQYF
TRBD2,TRBV27,.,TRBJ2-1,TGTGCCAGCATCGGAAGCGGGGGGAGCTCCTACAATGAGCAGTTCTTC,CASIGSGGSSYNEQFF
.,TRBV27,.,TRBJ1-5,TGTGCCAGCAGACTTCCGGGGGATCAGCCCCAGCATTTT,CASRLPGDQPQHF
.,TRBV6-1,once,TRBJ2-3,TGTGCCAGCAGTGAACCGGCGGGATTCCCCACAGATACGCAGTATTTT,CASSEPAGFPTDTQYF
TRBD2,TRBV5-1,.,TRBJ2-1,TGCGCCAGCAGCTTGCCTAGCGGCTCTGATGAGCAGTTCTTC,CASSLPSGSDEQFF
.,TRBV30,.,TRBJ2-7,TGTGCCTGGAGTGTACAGCCTGAAGAGCAGTACTTC,CAWSVQPEEQYF
.,TRBV7-9,.,TRBJ2-7,TGTGCCAGCAGCGGGGCGTACGAGCAGTACTTC,CASSGAYEQYF
TRBD2,TRBV9,.,TRBJ2-2,TGTGCCAGCAGCGTCACTAGCGGGCGAAACGGGGAGCTGTTTTTT,CASSVTSGRNGELFF
.,TRBV15,.,TRBJ2-1,TGTGCCACGAGGGGGAAGGCAAGCTCCTACAATGAGCAGTTCTTC,CATRGKASSYNEQFF
TRBD1,TRBV11-2,.,TRBJ1-2,TGTGCCAGCAGCCCAAACCGGGACAGGGGCCCTAAGGGCTACACCTTC,CASSPNRDRGPKGYTF
.,TRBV25-1,.,TRBJ2-2,TGTGCCAGCAGCGCAGACGGGGAGCTGTTTTTT,CASSADGELFF
.,TRBV28,.,TRBJ1-1,TGTGCCACCGAGGCGGCGTTGAACACTGAAGCTTTCTTT,CATEAALNTEAFF
.,TRBV27,.,TRBJ2-3,TGTGCCAGCAGTTTAGGGCAGGGGAGAGATACGCAGTATTTT,CASSLGQGRDTQYF
TRBD1,TRBV7-9,.,TRBJ2-5,TGTGCCAGCAGCTTCCCGGAACGGACAGGGCAAGAGACCCAGTACTTC,CASSFPERTGQETQYF
.,TRBV2,.,TRBJ1-1,TGTGCCAGCAGGTTGGGGCTCCCCGGAGACATGAACACTGAAGCTTTCTTT,CASRLGLPGDMNTEAFF
.,TRBV2,.,TRBJ1-1,TGTGCCAGCAGGGCGCTGGGAGCTTTCTTT,CASRALGAFF
.,TRBV4-1,.,TRBJ2-1,TGCGCCAGCAGCCAACACGCGAATGAGCAGTTCTTC,CASSQHANEQFF
.,TRBV5-1,.,TRBJ2-7,TGCGCCAGCAGCTTGGGGGGCTCACCCTACGAGCAGTACTTC,CASSLGGSPYEQYF
TRBD1,TRBV6-1,.,TRBJ2-7,TGTGCCAGCAGGACAGGGGTCCTAAACTACTACGAGCAGTACTTC,CASRTGVLNYYEQYF
.,TRBV28,.,TRBJ1-5,TGTGCCAGTACTTCTAATCAGCCCCAGCATTTT,CASTSNQPQHF
TRBD2,TRBV10-3,.,TRBJ2-1,TGTGCCATCAGTGAGTCCGCCCGGGAGGTACACAATGAGCAGTTCTTC,CAISESAREVHNEQFF
TRBD2,TRBV4-2,few,TRBJ2-1,TGTGCCAGCAGCCAAGCGGCGGGAGGGCCTAGTCCTGAGCAGTTCTTC,CASSQAAGGPSPEQFF
TRBD2,TRBV11-3,.,TRBJ2-1,TGTGCCAGCAGCTCGGGACTAGCGGGAGTTCAGGAGCAGTTCTTC,CASSSGLAGVQEQFF
.,TRBV21-1,.,TRBJ2-3,TGTGCCAGCACGCCTTCCGGGACAGGGAATACGCAGTATTTT,CASTPSGTGNTQYF